Listed below are T cell receptor beta chains from one sample, sequenced in a study of T cell responses to AZD1222 COVID-19 vaccine. TCRdb keeps only in-frame clones here, not all; method: immunoSEQ multiplex PCR. In the table there are about 180,000 clones, 85% to 90% of which are singletons. The sample in question was peripheral blood, obtained 28 days after the second AZD1222 dose. Receptors were obtained from an adult who received the AZD1222 COVID-19 vaccine. The CDR3 runs from the conserved cysteine through the conserved F or W. The D gene is left open where the match is weak. Size is omitted from some rows. Given values are once, few, many or a class for expanded clones.

D: TRBD1; V: TRBV5-1; J: TRBJ2-7; size: -; DNA: TGCGCCAGCAGCCCAGGGACAGGGGGGGACGAGCAGTACTTC; CDR3: CASSPGTGGDEQYF
D: -; V: TRBV18; J: TRBJ2-2; size: -; DNA: TGTGCCAGCTCCCCTACAGAGAACACCGGGGAGCTGTTTTTT; CDR3: CASSPTENTGELFF
D: TRBD1; V: TRBV18; J: TRBJ1-1; size: -; DNA: TGTGCCAGCTCACCTTTTGGACAGGGGCCCAGGTTCACTGAAGCTTTCTTT; CDR3: CASSPFGQGPRFTEAFF
D: -; V: TRBV21-1; J: TRBJ2-2; size: -; DNA: TGTGCCAGCAGCAAAGGGGAGGCGCCCCGCCGGAGGAACACCGGGGAGCTGTTTTTT; CDR3: CASSKGEAPRRRNTGELFF
D: TRBD2; V: TRBV6-5; J: TRBJ2-1; size: -; DNA: TGTGCCAGCAGTTACGTAGCGGGAGGATGGAATGAGCAGTTCTTC; CDR3: CASSYVAGGWNEQFF
D: -; V: TRBV15; J: TRBJ2-1; size: -; DNA: TGTGCCACCAGCAGAGATACCACTAGTACAATGTTCTTC; CDR3: CATSRDTTSTMFF
D: -; V: TRBV4-3; J: TRBJ2-7; size: -; DNA: TGCGCCAGCAGCCAGGCGGCTAATTTCTACGAGCAGTACTTC; CDR3: CASSQAANFYEQYF
D: -; V: TRBV10-3; J: TRBJ2-4; size: -; DNA: TGTGCCATCAGTGAGTCGGGTGTAGCCAAAAACATTCAGTACTTC; CDR3: CAISESGVAKNIQYF
D: TRBD2; V: TRBV18; J: TRBJ2-7; size: -; DNA: TGTGCCAGCTCACCTACCAGCGGGAGCGGAGGGAACGAGCAGTACTTC; CDR3: CASSPTSGSGGNEQYF
D: -; V: TRBV24-1; J: TRBJ2-3; size: -; DNA: TGTGCCACCAGCCCGGGACGGCTGACACAGTATTTT; CDR3: CATSPGRLTQYF
D: -; V: TRBV7-3; J: TRBJ1-2; size: few; DNA: TGTGCCAGCACCAAGACGGGGGGATCGAGTGGCTACACCTTC; CDR3: CASTKTGGSSGYTF
D: TRBD2; V: TRBV7-2; J: TRBJ2-1; size: -; DNA: TGTGCCAGCAGCTTGGGGCCTGTGGGGAGGGGAGCACAGTTCTTC; CDR3: CASSLGPVGRGAQFF
D: -; V: TRBV10-3; J: TRBJ1-5; size: -; DNA: TGTGCCATCAAGGAACAGCCGGGATCCGGTCAGCCCCAGCATTTT; CDR3: CAIKEQPGSGQPQHF
D: -; V: TRBV7-2; J: TRBJ2-3; size: once; DNA: TGTGCCAGCAGCAAATGGGGGGAGTCTGCAGATACGCAGTATTTT; CDR3: CASSKWGESADTQYF
D: TRBD1; V: TRBV9; J: TRBJ1-2; size: few; DNA: TGTGCCAGCAGCCCCAGGACAGGGGAGATTGGCTACACCTTC; CDR3: CASSPRTGEIGYTF
D: -; V: TRBV7-9; J: TRBJ2-7; size: -; DNA: TGTGCCAGCAGCTCAGGCTCAGGAGGACGGACAGAACCTAGCGAGCAGTACTTC; CDR3: CASSSGSGGRTEPSEQYF
D: -; V: TRBV7-2; J: TRBJ2-4; size: -; DNA: TGTGCCAGCAGCTTAGCCCCGGCGGGAGTAGGGGGCGGGAACATTCAGTACTTC; CDR3: CASSLAPAGVGGGNIQYF
D: TRBD1; V: TRBV5-1; J: TRBJ2-3; size: -; DNA: TGCGCCAGCAGCCCTGGGGACAGGGAGGGTACAGATACGCAGTATTTT; CDR3: CASSPGDREGTDTQYF
D: -; V: TRBV3-1/TRBV3-2; J: TRBJ2-5; size: -; DNA: TGTGCCAGCAGCCAAGATGCGGAGACCCAGTACTTC; CDR3: CASSQDAETQYF
D: TRBD1; V: TRBV4-1; J: TRBJ2-3; size: -; DNA: TGCGCCAGCAGCCAAGTTGGGGGGACAGGGGGCCATACGCAGTATTTT; CDR3: CASSQVGGTGGHTQYF
D: TRBD2; V: TRBV6-2/TRBV6-3; J: TRBJ2-3; size: -; DNA: TGTGCCAGCAGTTCCCTGTCGGGACTAGTCGGAGATACGCAGTATTTT; CDR3: CASSSLSGLVGDTQYF
D: -; V: TRBV9; J: TRBJ2-2; size: -; DNA: TGTGCCAGCAGCGTAGGTTTTAGCACCGGGGAGCTGTTTTTT; CDR3: CASSVGFSTGELFF
D: -; V: TRBV7-3; J: TRBJ1-2; size: -; DNA: TGTGCCCGCCGACAGGAAGAACTTAACTATGGCTACACCTTC; CDR3: CARRQEELNYGYTF
D: -; V: TRBV27; J: TRBJ1-5; size: -; DNA: TGTGCCAGCAGTTTAGGCAGCAATCAGCCCCAGCATTTT; CDR3: CASSLGSNQPQHF
D: -; V: TRBV30; J: TRBJ1-6; size: once; DNA: TGTGCCTGGAGTGTAGGGGACCTCTCCTATAATTCACCCCTCCACTTT; CDR3: CAWSVGDLSYNSPLHF
D: -; V: TRBV7-3; J: TRBJ1-1; size: -; DNA: TGTGCCAGCAGCTTAATGTTGCACACTGAAGCTTTCTTT; CDR3: CASSLMLHTEAFF
D: -; V: TRBV12-5; J: TRBJ2-2; size: -; DNA: TGTGCTAGTGGTTTGTTGGACCGGGTCGGGGAGCTGTTTTTT; CDR3: CASGLLDRVGELFF
D: TRBD1; V: TRBV28; J: TRBJ1-2; size: -; DNA: TGTGCCAGCAGACCCACCGGGACAGGGGAGGAAGGCTACACCTTC; CDR3: CASRPTGTGEEGYTF
D: -; V: TRBV18; J: TRBJ2-5; size: -; DNA: TGTGCCAGCTCTCCGTACCAAGAGACCCAGTACTTC; CDR3: CASSPYQETQYF
D: -; V: TRBV4-1; J: TRBJ2-2; size: few; DNA: TGCGCCAGCAGCCACAGGGACACTAACACCGGGGAGCTGTTTTTT; CDR3: CASSHRDTNTGELFF
D: -; V: TRBV9; J: TRBJ2-6; size: -; DNA: TGTGCCAGCAGCGCGGAGGGGTCCGGGGCCAACGTCCTGACTTTC; CDR3: CASSAEGSGANVLTF
D: -; V: TRBV12-3/TRBV12-4; J: TRBJ1-5; size: few; DNA: TGTGCCAGCAGTTTAGTCGAGGGTCAGCCCCAGCATTTT; CDR3: CASSLVEGQPQHF
D: TRBD1; V: TRBV28; J: TRBJ2-7; size: -; DNA: TGTGCCAGCAGCCCCCGGGACAGGGGGGTCGAGCAGTACTTC; CDR3: CASSPRDRGVEQYF
D: -; V: TRBV5-4; J: TRBJ1-5; size: -; DNA: TGTGCCAGCAGCAAGGACAGCAGCAATCAGCCCCAGCATTTT; CDR3: CASSKDSSNQPQHF
D: -; V: TRBV2; J: TRBJ2-7; size: once; DNA: TGTGCCAGCAGGACCGGGGTCTCGTACGAGCAGTACTTC; CDR3: CASRTGVSYEQYF